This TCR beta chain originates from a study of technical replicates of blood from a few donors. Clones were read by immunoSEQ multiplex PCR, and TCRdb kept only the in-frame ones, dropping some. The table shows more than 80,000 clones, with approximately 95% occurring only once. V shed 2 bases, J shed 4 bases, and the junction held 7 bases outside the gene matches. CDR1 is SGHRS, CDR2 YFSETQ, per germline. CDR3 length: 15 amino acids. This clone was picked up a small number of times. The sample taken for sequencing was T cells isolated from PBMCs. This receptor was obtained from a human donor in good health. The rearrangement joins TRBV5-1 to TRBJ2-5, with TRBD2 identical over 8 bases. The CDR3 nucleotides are TGCGCCAGCAGCTTCCCCACTAGCGGACCAGAGACCCAGTACTTC. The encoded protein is CASSFPTSGPETQYF.